Described below is a single T cell receptor (beta chain) sequence and its context. Its cognate antigen has yet to be identified. The record has no base qualities; no much larger clone is one base away. This entry is derived from a study of blood T cell repertoires in COVID-19 (dated by TCRdb to about 2020). The study in broad terms: Collaborator samples came from the United States, Italy and Spain and covered acute and convalescent phases of COVID-19. The material from the prospective study consisted of cDNA or gDNA derived from T cells, B-cell-depleted T cells, or PBMCs. Deeply sampled blood TCRbeta repertoires from subjects exposed to, actively infected with, or recovered from COVID-19 were included in the dataset. A freely available public database, intended as a resource for researchers studying the immune response to SARS-CoV-2, is where the repertoires were released. Samples were obtained from the ongoing ImmuneRACE study (first 160 participants) and from about 1,300 subjects provided by 6 global collaborators. The sample metadata nearly always contained a de-identified subject ID, COVID-19 status, age in years and sex. Where HLA class I and class II types were available, the types were taken from metadata supplied by the sample provider, not from assay-based typing. General conclusions and limits of the study: How much clinical and demographic metadata was included differed by source and by participant, and the metadata was provided uncurated.

The CDR3 has 18 amino acids, counting the end cysteine and phenylalanine. Kept here is only the CDR3 DNA, which spans 54 bases and is read in frame from base 1. The germline V gene (reference sequence) gives CDR1 as LNHDA and CDR2 as SQIVND. V is clipped by 4 bases and J by 1 base, and the sequence between their germline boundaries is 19 bases long. The immunoSEQ Assay, a bias-controlled multiplex PCR, was used to amplify TCRbeta CDR3 regions from genomic DNA. From the authors' description of their analysis: The number of nucleated cells in each sample was estimated by amplification of reference gene primers within the assay. Sequence reads were collapsed and filtered to measure the absolute abundance of every unique TCRbeta CDR3 rearrangement. Productive Simpson clonality was computed per sample as the square root of Simpson's diversity index over productive rearrangements. The table comes from immuneACCESS by way of TCRdb, which keeps in-frame sequences with V and J called. Part of the clones is missing from these tables; in studies checked, under half for an unresolved V gene and the rest for unknown reasons. From that table come the V and J calls and clone size; the DNA was used to work out D and trimming. A total of around 260,000 clones appear in this sample, around 86% of them only once. Roughly 15% of the sample is in the top ten clones.

Whole blood was collected in K2EDTA tubes by collaborating institutions according to the institutions' own protocols. For TCRbeta analysis, collaborators shipped samples as frozen whole blood, isolated PBMCs, or DNA extracted from either of those sample types. The sequenced material came from peripheral blood. This receptor chain uses TRBV19 and TRBJ2-2, with TRBD2 tentatively as D gene (6 bases match). This receptor was taken from a human donor in a cohort sampled during active COVID-19. The CDR3 in this case is CASSNPTFGGKNTGELFF. The nucleotide sequence is given as TGTGCCAGTAGTAACCCCACCTTCGGCGGGAAGAACACCGGGGAGCTGTTTTTT.